This TCR beta chain came from a study of human T cells and chemical hapten exposure. Study-wide context: Diphenylcyclopropenone was applied weekly to patients' scalps across the roughly 24-week study.

In this sample, this clonotype turned up a few times. In TCRdb, the RACE reads were re-called with MiXCR into one record per CDR3 protein. The sample records about 300,000 distinct CDR3 sequences, 5% to 6.5% being singletons. Described time point: pre-sensitization, week 0. As to treatment: therapeutic diphenylcyclopropenone sensitization with weekly scalp DPC. Researchers sampled blood before each patch test went on. The study drew its donors from alopecia patients who were 18 to 70 years old and suitable for DPC. Trimming shortened V by 6 bases and J by 4 bases, and 6 bases separated the two germline ends. Germline lookup yields CDR1 MNHNY and CDR2 SVGAGI (reference sequence). The CDR3 extends over 11 amino acids.

The TCR comes from a woman between 18 and 29 years old with alopecia areata. Some clones in this sample may be carry-over from other donors' samples. This chain joins TRBV6-6 and TRBJ1-2; no clear D. Material: whole blood, obtained in connection with sensitization to the hapten diphenylcyclopropenone (DPC). CDR3 DNA: TGTGCCAGCAGGCCGGGCTATGGCTACACCTTC. It codes for CASRPGYGYTF.